The rows below give T cell receptor beta chains drawn from one sample of a study of T cell responses to AZD1222 COVID-19 vaccine. Assay used: immunoSEQ multiplex PCR; TCRdb lists only in-frame clones, some missing. The sample contains some 94,000 clones, roughly 87% of which appear only once. The sequencing here drew on peripheral blood, taken 28 days after the second AZD1222 dose. The receptors stem from an adult who received the AZD1222 COVID-19 vaccine. Both conserved end residues are part of each CDR3. Fields, in order: D gene, J gene, V gene, clone size, CDR3 length, CDR3 protein, CDR3 DNA. D genes are given only for firm matches. Size is stated for part of the rows, as once, few or many counts, or as a class when the clone is expanded.

D gene: .
J gene: TRBJ2-1
V gene: TRBV29-1
clone size: few
CDR3 length: 11
CDR3 protein: CSAGGLHEQFF
CDR3 DNA: TGCAGCGCCGGAGGGCTTCATGAGCAGTTCTTC

D gene: TRBD1
J gene: TRBJ2-7
V gene: TRBV5-1
clone size: .
CDR3 length: 13
CDR3 protein: CASTRTGEQEQYF
CDR3 DNA: TGCGCCAGCACCCGGACAGGGGAGCAGGAGCAGTACTTC

D gene: TRBD2
J gene: TRBJ2-1
V gene: TRBV6-5
clone size: .
CDR3 length: 13
CDR3 protein: CATKSGGQSEQFF
CDR3 DNA: TGTGCCACCAAAAGCGGGGGGCAGTCGGAGCAGTTCTTC

D gene: TRBD1
J gene: TRBJ2-2
V gene: TRBV29-1
clone size: .
CDR3 length: 14
CDR3 protein: CSGRTGGNTGELFF
CDR3 DNA: TGCAGCGGTAGGACAGGGGGCAACACCGGGGAGCTGTTTTTT

D gene: TRBD2
J gene: TRBJ2-5
V gene: TRBV5-1
clone size: .
CDR3 length: 16
CDR3 protein: CASSEGTSRLQETQYF
CDR3 DNA: TGCGCCAGCAGCGAGGGGACTAGCCGGCTCCAAGAGACCCAGTACTTC

D gene: TRBD1
J gene: TRBJ1-2
V gene: TRBV5-1
clone size: once
CDR3 length: 14
CDR3 protein: CASSEGARAYGYTF
CDR3 DNA: TGCGCCAGCAGCGAGGGGGCGCGGGCCTATGGCTACACCTTC

D gene: TRBD1
J gene: TRBJ1-5
V gene: TRBV7-2
clone size: .
CDR3 length: 15
CDR3 protein: CASSPDRGVTQPQHF
CDR3 DNA: TGTGCCAGCAGCCCGGACAGGGGAGTCACTCAGCCCCAGCATTTT

D gene: TRBD1
J gene: TRBJ1-1
V gene: TRBV3-1/TRBV3-2
clone size: .
CDR3 length: 15
CDR3 protein: CASSPWTGRDTEAFF
CDR3 DNA: TGTGCCAGCAGCCCTTGGACAGGGAGGGACACTGAAGCTTTCTTT

D gene: .
J gene: TRBJ2-5
V gene: TRBV4-2
clone size: once
CDR3 length: 12
CDR3 protein: CASSQDSGTQYF
CDR3 DNA: TGTGCCAGCAGCCAAGATAGTGGGACCCAGTACTTC

D gene: .
J gene: TRBJ2-7
V gene: TRBV15
clone size: once
CDR3 length: 13
CDR3 protein: CATSRTLGNEQYF
CDR3 DNA: TGTGCCACCAGCCGAACCCTGGGGAACGAGCAGTACTTC

D gene: .
J gene: TRBJ2-2
V gene: TRBV6-5
clone size: few
CDR3 length: 14
CDR3 protein: CASSSGGNTGELFF
CDR3 DNA: TGTGCCAGCAGTTCCGGGGGGAACACCGGGGAGCTGTTTTTT

D gene: .
J gene: TRBJ2-7
V gene: TRBV5-8
clone size: once
CDR3 length: 12
CDR3 protein: CASSPDSYEQYF
CDR3 DNA: TGTGCCAGCAGCCCGGACAGCTACGAGCAGTACTTC

D gene: .
J gene: TRBJ1-4
V gene: TRBV3-1/TRBV3-2
clone size: .
CDR3 length: 14
CDR3 protein: CASSQGGSNEKLFF
CDR3 DNA: TGTGCCAGCAGCCAAGGGGGATCTAATGAAAAACTGTTTTTT

D gene: .
J gene: TRBJ2-5
V gene: TRBV5-1
clone size: .
CDR3 length: 13
CDR3 protein: CASTKGGAETQYF
CDR3 DNA: TGCGCCAGCACCAAGGGGGGTGCGGAGACCCAGTACTTC

D gene: .
J gene: TRBJ2-3
V gene: TRBV6-5
clone size: .
CDR3 length: 14
CDR3 protein: CASSYSGITDTQYF
CDR3 DNA: TGTGCCAGCAGTTACTCGGGGATCACAGATACGCAGTATTTT

D gene: TRBD2
J gene: TRBJ2-3
V gene: TRBV28
clone size: .
CDR3 length: 15
CDR3 protein: CASSGSGGNTDTQYF
CDR3 DNA: TGTGCCAGCAGCGGCAGCGGGGGGAACACAGATACGCAGTATTTT

D gene: TRBD1
J gene: TRBJ2-1
V gene: TRBV27
clone size: .
CDR3 length: 18
CDR3 protein: CASSLYPLVQGARNEQFF
CDR3 DNA: TGTGCCAGCAGTTTATACCCTTTGGTGCAGGGGGCGCGGAATGAGCAGTTCTTC

D gene: .
J gene: TRBJ1-2
V gene: TRBV6-2/TRBV6-3
clone size: few
CDR3 length: 12
CDR3 protein: CASSPRNYGYTF
CDR3 DNA: TGTGCCAGCAGCCCTCGAAACTATGGCTACACCTTC

D gene: .
J gene: TRBJ1-2
V gene: TRBV4-2
clone size: .
CDR3 length: 13
CDR3 protein: CASSQVGDYGYTF
CDR3 DNA: TGTGCCAGCAGCCAAGTAGGTGACTATGGCTACACCTTC

D gene: .
J gene: TRBJ2-6
V gene: TRBV30
clone size: .
CDR3 length: 19
CDR3 protein: CAWKGVSVRKTSGANVLTF
CDR3 DNA: TGTGCCTGGAAAGGGGTGAGCGTCCGTAAGACCTCTGGGGCCAACGTCCTGACTTTC

D gene: .
J gene: TRBJ1-1
V gene: TRBV4-2
clone size: .
CDR3 length: 14
CDR3 protein: CASSQDEGGTEAFF
CDR3 DNA: TGTGCCAGCAGCCAAGATGAGGGTGGGACTGAAGCTTTCTTT

D gene: .
J gene: TRBJ1-6
V gene: TRBV19
clone size: .
CDR3 length: 14
CDR3 protein: CASSPGRRNSPLHF
CDR3 DNA: TGTGCCAGTAGCCCGGGACGGAGAAATTCACCCCTCCACTTT

D gene: .
J gene: TRBJ2-5
V gene: TRBV7-9
clone size: .
CDR3 length: 15
CDR3 protein: CASSLAEVQGETQYF
CDR3 DNA: TGTGCCAGCAGCTTAGCCGAGGTGCAGGGGGAGACCCAGTACTTC

D gene: TRBD2
J gene: TRBJ2-3
V gene: TRBV29-1
clone size: .
CDR3 length: 14
CDR3 protein: CSVGLAGGPDTQYF
CDR3 DNA: TGCAGCGTTGGACTAGCGGGGGGGCCAGATACGCAGTATTTT

D gene: .
J gene: TRBJ1-4
V gene: TRBV7-3
clone size: .
CDR3 length: 15
CDR3 protein: CASSLRGTGYEKLFF
CDR3 DNA: TGTGCCAGCAGCTTACGAGGGACGGGATATGAAAAACTGTTTTTT

D gene: .
J gene: TRBJ2-2
V gene: TRBV3-1/TRBV3-2
clone size: .
CDR3 length: 19
CDR3 protein: CASRHRGRSGHLFAGELFF
CDR3 DNA: TGTGCCAGCAGACACCGTGGGAGGTCGGGACACCTTTTCGCCGGGGAGCTGTTTTTT